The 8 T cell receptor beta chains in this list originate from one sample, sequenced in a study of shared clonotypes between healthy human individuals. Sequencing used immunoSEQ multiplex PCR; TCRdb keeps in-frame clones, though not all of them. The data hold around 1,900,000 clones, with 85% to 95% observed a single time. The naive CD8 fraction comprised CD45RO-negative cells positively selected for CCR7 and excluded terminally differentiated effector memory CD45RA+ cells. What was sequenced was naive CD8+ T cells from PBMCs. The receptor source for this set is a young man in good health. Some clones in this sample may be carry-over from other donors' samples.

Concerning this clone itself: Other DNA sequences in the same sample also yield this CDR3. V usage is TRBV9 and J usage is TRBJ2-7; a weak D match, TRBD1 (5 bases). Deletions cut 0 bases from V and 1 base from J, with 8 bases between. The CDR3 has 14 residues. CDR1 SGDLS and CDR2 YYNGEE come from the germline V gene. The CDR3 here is CASSVGGESYEQYF. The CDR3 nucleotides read TGTGCCAGCAGCGTAGGGGGCGAATCCTACGAGCAGTACTTC. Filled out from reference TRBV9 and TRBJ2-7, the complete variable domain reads DSGVTQTPKHLITATGQRVTLRCSPRSGDLSVYWYQQSLDQGLQFLIQYYNGEERAKGNILERFSAQQFPDLHSELNLSSLELGDSALYFCASSVGGESYEQYFGPGTRLTVT.

The CDR3: CASSLEVFRTWALWGYTF. CDR3 in DNA: TGTGCCAGCAGCTTAGAGGTGTTTAGGACCTGGGCCTTGTGGGGCTACACCTTC. This chain links TRBV7-9 with TRBJ1-2, with no clear D. Trimming shortened V by 1 base and J by 8 bases, and 26 bases separated the two germline ends. CDR1 SEHNR and CDR2 FQNEAQ come from the germline V gene (reference sequence). CDR3 length: 18 residues.

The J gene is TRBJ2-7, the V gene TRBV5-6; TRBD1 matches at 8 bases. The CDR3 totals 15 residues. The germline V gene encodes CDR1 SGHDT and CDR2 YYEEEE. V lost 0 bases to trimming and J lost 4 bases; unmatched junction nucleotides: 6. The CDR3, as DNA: TGTGCCAGCAGCTTGGGACAGGGGAGGTTATACGAGCAGTACTTC. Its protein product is CASSLGQGRLYEQYF.

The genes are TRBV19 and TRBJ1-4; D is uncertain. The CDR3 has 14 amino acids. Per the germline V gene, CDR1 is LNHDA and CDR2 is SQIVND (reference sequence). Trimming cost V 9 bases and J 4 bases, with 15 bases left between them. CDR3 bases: TGTGCCAGCTCCCTCTGGGGTTTTAATGAAAAACTGTTTTTT. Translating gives CASSLWGFNEKLFF.

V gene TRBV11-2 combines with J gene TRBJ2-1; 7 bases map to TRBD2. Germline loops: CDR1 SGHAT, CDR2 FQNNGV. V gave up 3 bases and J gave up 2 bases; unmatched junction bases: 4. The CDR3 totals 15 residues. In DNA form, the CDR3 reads TGTGCCAGCAGCTTTAGCGGGTCACCCTACAATGAGCAGTTCTTC. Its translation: CASSFSGSPYNEQFF.

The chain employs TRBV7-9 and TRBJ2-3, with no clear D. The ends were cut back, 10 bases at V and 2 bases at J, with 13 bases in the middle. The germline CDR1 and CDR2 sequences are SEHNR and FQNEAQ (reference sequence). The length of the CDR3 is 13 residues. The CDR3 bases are TGTGCCACCGTTATAGGGTCCACAGATACGCAGTATTTT. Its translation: CATVIGSTDTQYF.

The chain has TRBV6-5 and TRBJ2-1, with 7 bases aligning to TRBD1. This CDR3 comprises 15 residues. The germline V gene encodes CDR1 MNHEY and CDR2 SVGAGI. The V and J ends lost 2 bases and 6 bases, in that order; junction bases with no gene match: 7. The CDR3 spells CASSYDWTGSNEQFF. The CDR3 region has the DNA TGTGCCAGCAGTTACGATTGGACAGGATCCAATGAGCAGTTCTTC.

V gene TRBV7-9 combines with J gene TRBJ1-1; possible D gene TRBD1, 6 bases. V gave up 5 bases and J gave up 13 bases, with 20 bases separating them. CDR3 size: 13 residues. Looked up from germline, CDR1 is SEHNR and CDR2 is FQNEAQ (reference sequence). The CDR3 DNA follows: TGTGCCAGCAGCCCAGGGGCGTCCCCGAATATTTTCTTT. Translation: CASSPGASPNIFF.